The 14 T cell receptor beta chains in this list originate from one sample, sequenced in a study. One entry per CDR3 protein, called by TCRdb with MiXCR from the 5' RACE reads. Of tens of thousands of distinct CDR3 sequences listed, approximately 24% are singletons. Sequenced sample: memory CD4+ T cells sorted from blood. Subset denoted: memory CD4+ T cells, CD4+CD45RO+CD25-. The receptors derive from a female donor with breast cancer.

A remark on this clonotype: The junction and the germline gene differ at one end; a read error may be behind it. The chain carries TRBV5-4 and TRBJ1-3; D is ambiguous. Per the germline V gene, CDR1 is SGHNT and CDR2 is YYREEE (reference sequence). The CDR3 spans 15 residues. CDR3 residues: CAGSRGSQAGNTIYF. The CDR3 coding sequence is TGTGCCGGCAGCCGTGGGAGCCAGGCTGGAAACACCATATATTTT.

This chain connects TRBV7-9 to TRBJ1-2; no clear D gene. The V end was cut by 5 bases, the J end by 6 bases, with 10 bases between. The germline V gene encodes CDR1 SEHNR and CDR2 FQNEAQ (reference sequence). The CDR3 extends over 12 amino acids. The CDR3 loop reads CASSETLDGYTF. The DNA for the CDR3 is TGTGCCAGCAGCGAAACACTGGATGGCTACACCTTC. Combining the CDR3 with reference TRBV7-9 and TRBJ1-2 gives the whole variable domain DTGVSQNPRHKITKRGQNVTFRCDPISEHNRLYWYRQTLGQGPEFLTYFQNEAQLEKSRLLSDRFSAERPKGSFSTLEIQRTEQGDSAMYLCASSETLDGYTFGSGTRLTVV.

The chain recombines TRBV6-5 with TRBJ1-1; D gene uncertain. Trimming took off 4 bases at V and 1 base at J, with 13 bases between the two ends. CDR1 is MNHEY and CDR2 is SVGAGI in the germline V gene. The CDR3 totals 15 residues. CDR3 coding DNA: TGTGCCAGCAGTTCGACCAACTCCAAGAACACTGAAGCTTTCTTT. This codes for CASSSTNSKNTEAFF.

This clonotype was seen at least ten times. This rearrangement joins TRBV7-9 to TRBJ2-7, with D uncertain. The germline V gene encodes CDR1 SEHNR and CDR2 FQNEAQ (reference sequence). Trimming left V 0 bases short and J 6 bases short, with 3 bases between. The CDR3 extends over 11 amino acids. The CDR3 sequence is CASSLATEQYF. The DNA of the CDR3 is TGTGCCAGCAGCTTAGCGACCGAGCAGTACTTC.

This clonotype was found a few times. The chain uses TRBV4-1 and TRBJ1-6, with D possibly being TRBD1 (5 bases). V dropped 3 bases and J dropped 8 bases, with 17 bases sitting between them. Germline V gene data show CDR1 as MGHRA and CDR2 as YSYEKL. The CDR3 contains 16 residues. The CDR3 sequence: CASSHSWGRGDSPLHF. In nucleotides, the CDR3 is TGCGCCAGCAGCCACTCCTGGGGTAGGGGTGATTCACCCCTCCACTTT.

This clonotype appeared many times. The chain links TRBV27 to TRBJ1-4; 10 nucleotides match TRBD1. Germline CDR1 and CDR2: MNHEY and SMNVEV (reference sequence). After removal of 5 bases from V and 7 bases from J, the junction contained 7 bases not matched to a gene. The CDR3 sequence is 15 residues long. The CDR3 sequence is CASSRRGTGVEKLFF. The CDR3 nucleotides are TGTGCCAGCAGTCGTAGGGGGACAGGGGTTGAAAAACTGTTTTTT.

CDR3 residues: CASSQWVSSTDTQYF. CDR3 in DNA: TGTGCCAGCAGCCAGTGGGTTTCTAGCACAGATACGCAGTATTTT. The chain employs TRBV3-1 and TRBJ2-3; D is unclear. CDR3 length: 15 amino acids. Germline V gene lookup returns CDR1 LGHDT and CDR2 YNNKEL (reference sequence). Trimming cost V 3 bases and J 0 bases, with 10 bases left between them.

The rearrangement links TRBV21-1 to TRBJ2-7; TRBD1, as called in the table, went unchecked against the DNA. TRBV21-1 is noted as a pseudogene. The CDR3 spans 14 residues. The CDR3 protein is CASSIRDGVYEQYF. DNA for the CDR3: TGTGCCAGCAGCATCAGGGACGGAGTCTACGAGCAGTACTTC.

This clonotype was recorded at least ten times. The CDR3 DNA sequence: TGTGCCAGCCAGGGGGCAGACTATGGCTACACCTTC. The encoded protein is CASQGADYGYTF. The chain is built from TRBV27 and TRBJ1-2; TRBD1 matches at 8 bases. V was pared by 8 bases and J by 3 bases, with 2 bases of the junction left unmatched. The CDR3 is 12 residues long. The germline CDR1 and CDR2 sequences are MNHEY and SMNVEV (reference sequence).

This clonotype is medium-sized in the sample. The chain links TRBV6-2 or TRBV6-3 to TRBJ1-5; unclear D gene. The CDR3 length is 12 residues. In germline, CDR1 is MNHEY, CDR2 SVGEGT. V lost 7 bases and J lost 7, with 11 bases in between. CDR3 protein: CASTYGGQPQHF. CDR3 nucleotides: TGTGCCAGCACCTACGGAGGACAGCCCCAGCATTTT.

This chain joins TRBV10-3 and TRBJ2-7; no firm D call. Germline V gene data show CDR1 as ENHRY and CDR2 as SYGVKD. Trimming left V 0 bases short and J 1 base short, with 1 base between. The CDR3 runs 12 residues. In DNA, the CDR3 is TGTGCCATCAGTGAGTCATCCTACGAGCAGTACTTC. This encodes CAISESSYEQYF.

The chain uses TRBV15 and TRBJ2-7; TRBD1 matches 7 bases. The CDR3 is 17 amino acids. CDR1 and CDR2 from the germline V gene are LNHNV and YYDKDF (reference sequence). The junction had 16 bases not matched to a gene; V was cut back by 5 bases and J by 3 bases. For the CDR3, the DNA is TGTGCCACCAGCCCCCTGGTTCTTGGGACAGTAAACTACGAGCAGTACTTC. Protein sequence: CATSPLVLGTVNYEQYF.

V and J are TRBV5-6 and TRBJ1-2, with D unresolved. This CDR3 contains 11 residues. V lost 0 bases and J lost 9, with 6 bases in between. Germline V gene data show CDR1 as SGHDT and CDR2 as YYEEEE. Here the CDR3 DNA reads TGTGCCAGCAGCTTGGAGAGGAGCTACACCTTC. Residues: CASSLERSYTF.

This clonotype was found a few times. CDR3 in DNA: TGTGCCAGCAGTCCCATACAGGGAGGCTATGGCTACACCTTC. Residues: CASSPIQGGYGYTF. The chain carries TRBV27 and TRBJ1-2; D may be TRBD1 (6 bases). Deletions cut 5 bases from V and 4 bases from J, with 14 bases between. The V gene's germline CDR1 is MNHEY and CDR2 SMNVEV (reference sequence). The CDR3 is made up of 14 amino acids.